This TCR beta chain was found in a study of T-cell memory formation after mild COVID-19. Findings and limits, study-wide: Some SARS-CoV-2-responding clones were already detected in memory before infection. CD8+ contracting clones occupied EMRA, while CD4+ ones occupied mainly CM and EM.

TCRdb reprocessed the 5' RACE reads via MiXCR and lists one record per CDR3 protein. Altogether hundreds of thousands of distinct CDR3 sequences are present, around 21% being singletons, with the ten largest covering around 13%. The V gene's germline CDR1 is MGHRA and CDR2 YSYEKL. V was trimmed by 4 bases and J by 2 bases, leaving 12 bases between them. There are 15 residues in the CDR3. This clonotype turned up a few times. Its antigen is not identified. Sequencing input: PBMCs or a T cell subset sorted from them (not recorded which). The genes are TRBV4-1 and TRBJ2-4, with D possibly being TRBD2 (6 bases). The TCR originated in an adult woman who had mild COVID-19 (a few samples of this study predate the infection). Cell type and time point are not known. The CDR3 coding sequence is TGCGCCAGCAGCCGCCCGGCGGGGCCCAAAAACATTCAGTACTTC. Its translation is CASSRPAGPKNIQYF.